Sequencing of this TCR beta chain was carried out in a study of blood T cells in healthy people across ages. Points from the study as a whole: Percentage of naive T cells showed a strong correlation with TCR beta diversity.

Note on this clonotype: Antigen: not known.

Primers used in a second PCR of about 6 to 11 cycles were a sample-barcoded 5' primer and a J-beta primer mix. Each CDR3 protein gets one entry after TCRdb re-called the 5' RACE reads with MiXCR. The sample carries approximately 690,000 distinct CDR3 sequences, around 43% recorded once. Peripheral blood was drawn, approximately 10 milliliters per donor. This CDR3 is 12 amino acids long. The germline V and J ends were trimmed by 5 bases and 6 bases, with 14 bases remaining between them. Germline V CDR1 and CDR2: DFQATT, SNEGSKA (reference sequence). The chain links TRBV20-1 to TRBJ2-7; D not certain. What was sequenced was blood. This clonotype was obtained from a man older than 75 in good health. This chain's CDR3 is CSAQAPQPEQYF. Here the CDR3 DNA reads TGCAGTGCTCAAGCCCCCCAACCCGAGCAGTACTTC.